What follows is one T cell receptor beta chain and its context. Its antigen is not identified. Use of 60 Vbeta and 13 Jbeta primers characterized the PCR. Sequenced by immunoSEQ multiplex PCR; TCRdb stores in-frame clones only, minus some. Among some 200,000 clones listed, around 74% were seen once. The data were obtained in a study of cytomegalovirus exposure and HLA in healthy donors. At the level of the study: Roughly 180 million T cells yielded around 120 million unique TCR beta sequences in earlier analysis. The study, taken as a whole, reports: Accurate HLA-A and HLA-B prediction from TCR beta sequences was reported for most subjects.

The CDR3 is 13 residues long. The germline CDR1 and CDR2 sequences are MNHEY and SVGAGI. The V end was cut by 4 bases, the J end by 10 bases, with 11 bases between. Each of the donors was a healthy bone marrow donor. This receptor was obtained from a girl aged 10 to 17 in good health and CMV-seropositive. The chain carries TRBV6-5 and TRBJ1-6; D gene ambiguous. Input material: PBMCs. The CDR3 reads CASSSQDLSPLHF. CDR3 nucleotides: TGTGCCAGCAGTTCTCAGGACTTATCACCCCTCCACTTT.